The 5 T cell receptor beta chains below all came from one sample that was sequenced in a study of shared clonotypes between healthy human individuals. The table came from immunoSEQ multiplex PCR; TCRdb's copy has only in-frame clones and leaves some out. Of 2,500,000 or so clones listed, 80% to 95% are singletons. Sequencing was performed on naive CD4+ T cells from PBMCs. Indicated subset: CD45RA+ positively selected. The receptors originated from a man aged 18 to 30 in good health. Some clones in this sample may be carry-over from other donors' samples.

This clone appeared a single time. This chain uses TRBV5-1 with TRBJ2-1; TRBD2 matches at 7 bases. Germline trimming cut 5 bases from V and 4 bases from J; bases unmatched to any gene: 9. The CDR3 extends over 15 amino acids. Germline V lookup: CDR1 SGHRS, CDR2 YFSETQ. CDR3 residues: CASRRDYSPYNEQFF. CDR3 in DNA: TGCGCCAGCAGACGGGACTACAGCCCTTACAATGAGCAGTTCTTC.

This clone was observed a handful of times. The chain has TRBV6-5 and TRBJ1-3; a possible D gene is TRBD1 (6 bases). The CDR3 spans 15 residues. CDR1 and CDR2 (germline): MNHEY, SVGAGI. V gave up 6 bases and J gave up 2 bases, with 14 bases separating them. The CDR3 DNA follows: TGTGCCAGCAGCCGCGGGACAAACGCTGGAAACACCATATATTTT. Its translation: CASSRGTNAGNTIYF.

The CDR3 protein is CASASWGAKNIQYF. The CDR3 nucleotides read TGTGCCAGCGCTTCCTGGGGGGCCAAAAACATTCAGTACTTC. This chain links TRBV7-2 with TRBJ2-4; D may be TRBD1 or TRBD2 (5 bases each). CDR3 size: 14 residues. The V end lost 8 bases, the J end lost 1 base, and 12 bases lay between the germline ends. Per the germline V gene, CDR1 is SGHTA and CDR2 is FQGNSA. Full variable domain (missing parts from reference TRBV7-2 and TRBJ2-4): GAGVSQSPSNKVTEKGKDVELRCDPISGHTALYWYRQSLGQGLEFLIYFQGNSAPDKSGLPSDRFSAERTGGSVSTLTIQRTQQEDSAVYLCASASWGAKNIQYFGAGTRLSVL.

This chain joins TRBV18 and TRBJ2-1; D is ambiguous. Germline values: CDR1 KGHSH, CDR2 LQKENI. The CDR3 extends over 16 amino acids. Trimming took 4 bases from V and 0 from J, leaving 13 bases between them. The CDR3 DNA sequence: TGTGCCAGCTCACGCCTACTGGATCGCTCCTACAATGAGCAGTTCTTC. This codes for CASSRLLDRSYNEQFF.

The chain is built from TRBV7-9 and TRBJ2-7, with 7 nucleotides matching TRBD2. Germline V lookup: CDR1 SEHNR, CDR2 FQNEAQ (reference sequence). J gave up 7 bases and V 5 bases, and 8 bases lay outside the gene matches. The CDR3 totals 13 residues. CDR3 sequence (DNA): TGTGCCAGCAGCATTAGCGGGCCCTCAGAGCAGTACTTC. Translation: CASSISGPSEQYF.